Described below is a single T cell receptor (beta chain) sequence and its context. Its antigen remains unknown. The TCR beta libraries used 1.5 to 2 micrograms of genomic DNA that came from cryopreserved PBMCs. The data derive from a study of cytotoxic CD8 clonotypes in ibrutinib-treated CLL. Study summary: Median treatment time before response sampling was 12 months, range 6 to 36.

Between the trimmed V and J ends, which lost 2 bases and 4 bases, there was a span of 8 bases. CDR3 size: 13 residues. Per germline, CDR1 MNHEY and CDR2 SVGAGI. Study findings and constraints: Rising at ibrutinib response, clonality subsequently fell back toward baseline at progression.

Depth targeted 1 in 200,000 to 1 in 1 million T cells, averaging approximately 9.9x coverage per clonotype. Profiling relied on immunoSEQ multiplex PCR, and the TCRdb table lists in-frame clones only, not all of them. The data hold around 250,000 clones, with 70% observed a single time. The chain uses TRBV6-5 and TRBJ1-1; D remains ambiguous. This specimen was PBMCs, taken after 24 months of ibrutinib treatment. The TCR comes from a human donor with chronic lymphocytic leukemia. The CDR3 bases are TGTGCCAGCAGTTACCAGGTGGGCACTGAAGCTTTCTTT. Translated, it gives CASSYQVGTEAFF.